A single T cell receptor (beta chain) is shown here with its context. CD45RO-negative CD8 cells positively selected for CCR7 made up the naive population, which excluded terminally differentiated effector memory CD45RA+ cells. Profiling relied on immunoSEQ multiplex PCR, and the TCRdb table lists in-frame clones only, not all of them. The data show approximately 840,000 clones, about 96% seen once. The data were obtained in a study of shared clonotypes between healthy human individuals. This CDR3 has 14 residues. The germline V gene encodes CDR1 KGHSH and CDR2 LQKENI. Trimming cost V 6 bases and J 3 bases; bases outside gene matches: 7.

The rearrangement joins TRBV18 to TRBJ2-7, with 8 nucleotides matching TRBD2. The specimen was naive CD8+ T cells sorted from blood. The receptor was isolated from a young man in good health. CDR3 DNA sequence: TGTGCCAGCTCCCTGGGCGGGAGGCTCTACGAGCAGTACTTC. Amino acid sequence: CASSLGGRLYEQYF. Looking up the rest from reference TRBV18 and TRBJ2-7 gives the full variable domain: NAGVMQNPRHLVRRRGQEARLRCSPMKGHSHVYWYRQLPEEGLKFMVYLQKENIIDESGMPKERFSAEFPKEGPSILRIQQVVRGDSAAYFCASSLGGRLYEQYFGPGTRLTVT.